One and the same sample provided the 32 T cell receptor beta chains below, sequenced in a study of T cells after yellow fever vaccination. MiXCR, run by TCRdb on the 5' RACE reads, gives a single entry per CDR3 protein. The sample shows about 74,000 distinct CDR3 sequences, roughly 6.9% of them seen only once. Material: CD8+ T cells sorted from PBMCs, obtained around 5 days after the first yellow fever vaccination. These receptors were collected from a man in his late teens or twenties who received the YFV17D yellow fever vaccine.

This clonotype showed up many times. This chain connects TRBV29-1 to TRBJ2-2, with TRBD1 as a possible D gene (6 bases). The CDR3 sequence is 13 residues long. Germline CDR1 is SQVTM and CDR2 is ANQGSEA. Trimming took off 3 bases at V and 3 bases at J, with 8 bases between the two ends. The CDR3 DNA follows: TGCAGCGTTGACAGGGGAGACACCGGGGAGCTGTTTTTT. This gives the protein CSVDRGDTGELFF.

This clonotype was counted many times. J is TRBJ2-7 and V is TRBV4-3; D gene uncertain. The CDR3 has 16 amino acids. V was pared by 0 bases and J by 0 bases, with 12 bases between. Germline CDR1 and CDR2: LGHNA and YSLEER. The CDR3 here is CASSQDRTYSSYEQYF. The CDR3 nucleotides are TGCGCCAGCAGCCAAGATCGTACATACAGCTCCTACGAGCAGTACTTC.

J is TRBJ1-5 and V is TRBV12-3 or TRBV12-4, with D unresolved. V was shortened by 3 bases and J by 0 bases, with 9 bases between the two germline ends. This CDR3 region has 15 residues. The CDR3 bases are TGTGCCAGCAGTTTCTGGGATTATAGCAATCAGCCCCAGCATTTT. Translated, it gives CASSFWDYSNQPQHF.

This clonotype was recorded at least ten times. V is TRBV7-2 and J is TRBJ2-3, with D perhaps TRBD2 (6 bases). Trimming pared 7 bases from V and 5 bases from J, leaving 22 bases between. This CDR3 region has 16 residues. Germline values: CDR1 SGHTA, CDR2 FQGNSA. This CDR3 reads CASTTSLGLGGDTQYF. CDR3 DNA sequence: TGTGCCAGCACCACCTCGTTGGGACTGGGGGGAGATACGCAGTATTTT.

This clonotype was recorded at least ten times. V and J are TRBV7-9 and TRBJ2-2; tentative D call: TRBD1 (6 bases). Germline CDR1 and CDR2: SEHNR and FQNEAQ (reference sequence). Trimming took 5 bases from V and 6 from J, leaving 19 bases between them. The CDR3 runs to 16 residues. The CDR3 DNA is TGTGCCAGCAGCCCTGGGACCAGGGGTACGGCCGGGGAGCTGTTTTTT. This sequence encodes CASSPGTRGTAGELFF.

This clonotype was seen ten or more times. J is TRBJ2-1 and V is TRBV7-3; D unresolved. With 2 bases removed from V and 9 bases from J, the gap between germline ends came to 11 bases. Germline CDR1 is SGHTA and CDR2 is FQGTGA. This CDR3 is built from 13 residues. The CDR3 region is CASSLSQLAEQFF. In nucleotides, the CDR3 is TGTGCCAGCAGCTTATCCCAGCTGGCTGAGCAGTTCTTC.

Only a few counts were recorded for this clonotype. One end of the junction varies from germline; a read error may be responsible. V and J are TRBV7-7 and TRBJ2-3, with a possible D match to TRBD1 (6 bases). Germline loops: CDR1 SSHAT, CDR2 FNYEAQ (reference sequence). This CDR3 comprises 14 residues. Written as DNA, the CDR3 is TGTGCTAGCAGCCTGGGGGCCCCGCGAGATACGCAGTATTTT. Amino acid sequence: CASSLGAPRDTQYF. The complete variable domain, with remaining parts taken from reference TRBV7-7 and TRBJ2-3, reads GAGVSQSPRYKVTKRGQDVTLRCDPISSHATLYWYQQALGQGPEFLTYFNYEAQPDKSGLPSDRFSAERPEGSISTLTIQRTEQRDSAMYRCASSLGAPRDTQYFGPGTRLTVL.

There are many counts of this clonotype. This chain connects TRBV5-6 to TRBJ2-7, with D unresolved. This CDR3 is 14 amino acids long. Trimming pared 1 base from V and 2 bases from J, leaving 10 bases between. Germline CDR1 is SGHDT and CDR2 is YYEEEE. The CDR3 sequence: CASSLHLDTYEQYF. DNA for the CDR3: TGTGCCAGCAGCTTGCATCTGGATACCTACGAGCAGTACTTC.

This clonotype was seen repeatedly, ten times or more. CDR3 DNA: TGTGCCACCAGTGATCCTAGCGGGCCCTCAATCACAGATACGCAGTATTTT. Translation gives CATSDPSGPSITDTQYF. This chain uses TRBV24-1 with TRBJ2-3; TRBD2 aligns across 8 bases. The V gene's germline CDR1 is KGHDR and CDR2 SFDVKD. V was pared by 3 bases and J by 2 bases, with 9 bases of the junction left unmatched. The CDR3 totals 17 residues.

This clonotype was observed many times. The CDR3 is CASNGGRANYGYTF. The CDR3 bases are TGTGCCAGCAATGGCGGACGAGCTAACTATGGCTACACCTTC. V usage is TRBV6-1 and J usage is TRBJ1-2, with D unclear. This CDR3 region has 14 residues. Germline values: CDR1 MNHNS, CDR2 SASEGT. Deletions cut 7 bases from V and 0 bases from J, with 12 bases between.

The table lists this clonotype with many counts. The rearrangement joins TRBV7-9 to TRBJ2-1; D remains ambiguous. In germline, CDR1 is SEHNR, CDR2 FQNEAQ (reference sequence). This CDR3 has 12 residues. Trimming removed 5 bases at V and 7 bases at J, with 9 bases between. The CDR3 nucleotides are TGTGCCAGCAGCCTTCAGGTTAATGAGCAGTTCTTC. Its translation: CASSLQVNEQFF.

There are a few counts of this clonotype. V gene TRBV12-3 or TRBV12-4 combines with J gene TRBJ1-1, with 7 bases lining up with TRBD1. The V gene end was trimmed by 5 bases and the J gene end by 5 bases; junction bases not matched to a gene: 5. This CDR3 region has 13 residues. Here the CDR3 reads CASSGQVPTEAFF. DNA of the CDR3: TGTGCCAGCAGTGGACAGGTCCCGACTGAAGCTTTCTTT.

At least ten counts were recorded for this clonotype. The chain combines TRBV7-8 with TRBJ1-6; unclear D gene. In germline, CDR1 is SGHVS, CDR2 FQNEAQ. V was cut by 3 bases and J by 9 bases, with 15 bases left in between. This CDR3 is built from 15 residues. Written as DNA, the CDR3 is TGTGCCAGCAGCTTCTCCCAGATCCAGGCTTCACCCCTCCACTTT. This encodes CASSFSQIQASPLHF.

This clonotype came up a few times. CDR3 amino acids: CASTRRGQETQYF. CDR3 bases: TGTGCCAGCACGAGGCGGGGCCAAGAGACCCAGTACTTC. The chain uses TRBV12-3 or TRBV12-4 and TRBJ2-5; TRBD2 is a possible D gene (6 bases). V lost 7 bases and J lost 1, with 10 bases in between. This CDR3 has 13 residues.

The chain carries TRBV7-9 and TRBJ2-7, with D unclear. The germline V gene has CDR1 SEHNR and CDR2 FQNEAQ (reference sequence). This CDR3 has 15 amino acids. V lost 4 bases to trimming and J lost 0 bases, with 13 bases between them. The CDR3 bases are TGTGCCAGCAGCTCACCAATACAGAGCTCCTACGAGCAGTACGTC. Its translation: CASSSPIQSSYEQYV.

The table lists this clonotype with a few counts. This sequence joins TRBV4-1 and TRBJ1-2, with 9 positions matching TRBD1. CDR1 is MGHRA and CDR2 is YSYEKL in the germline V gene. This CDR3 spans 16 amino acids. V dropped 1 base and J dropped 5; count of bases not matched to a gene: 8. CDR3 loop: CASSQGPGTGMYGYTF. The CDR3 bases are TGCGCCAGCAGCCAAGGTCCCGGGACAGGGATGTATGGCTACACCTTC.

This clonotype was found a few times. The rearrangement uses TRBV5-4 and TRBJ2-6, with TRBD1 matching 12 bases. V lost 3 bases and J lost 4; bases outside the gene matches: 2. Germline V gene lookup returns CDR1 SGHNT and CDR2 YYREEE (reference sequence). The CDR3 length is 16 residues. CDR3 residues: CASSWDRGQGANVLTF. Here the CDR3 DNA reads TGTGCCAGCAGCTGGGACAGGGGGCAAGGGGCCAACGTCCTGACTTTC.

Written as DNA, the CDR3 is TGCGCCAGCAGCCAAGGGAGGGGGACGGGTAACACCGGGGAGCTGTTTTTT. Amino acid sequence: CASSQGRGTGNTGELFF. The V gene is TRBV4-1, the J gene TRBJ2-2; D is perhaps TRBD1 or TRBD2 (6 bases each). With 1 base removed from V and 2 bases from J, the gap between germline ends came to 14 bases. CDR1 is MGHRA and CDR2 is YSYEKL in the germline V gene. The CDR3 spans 17 residues.

In regard to this clonotype: A much larger clone differs from this one at a single base, so this may be a read error. The CDR3 DNA reads as TGTGCCAGAAGTTACGTAGGGTTCAATGGCTACACCTTC. Its translation is CARSYVGFNGYTF. The genes are TRBV6-5 and TRBJ1-2; no clear D gene. CDR3 length equals 13 residues. Germline V gene data show CDR1 as MNHEY and CDR2 as SVGAGI.

Ten or more counts support this clonotype. The chain carries TRBV6-5 and TRBJ2-7; possible D gene TRBD2, 5 bases. Germline V lookup: CDR1 MNHEY, CDR2 SVGAGI. The V end was cut by 2 bases, the J end by 4 bases, with 15 bases between. The CDR3 sequence is 15 residues long. CDR3 residues: CASSYGASSQYEQYF. The DNA of the CDR3 is TGTGCCAGCAGTTACGGCGCTAGCAGTCAATACGAGCAGTACTTC.

Ten or more counts support this clonotype. This chain joins TRBV29-1 and TRBJ1-5; no definite D call. In germline, CDR1 is SQVTM, CDR2 ANQGSEA. There are 13 residues in the CDR3. The V end was cut by 2 bases, the J end by 0 bases, with 5 bases between. CDR3 nucleotides: TGCAGCGTTGAATTCGATAGCAATCAGCCCCAGCATTTT. Encoded protein: CSVEFDSNQPQHF. The variable domain in full, with the rest retrieved from reference TRBV29-1 and TRBJ1-5, is SAVISQKPSRDICQRGTSLTIQCQVDSQVTMMFWYRQQPGQSLTLIATANQGSEATYESGFVIDKFPISRPNLTFSTLTVSNMSPEDSSIYLCSVEFDSNQPQHFGDGTRLSIL.

This clonotype was recorded a few times. This chain connects TRBV10-2 to TRBJ1-3; a weak D match, TRBD1 (6 bases). CDR3 size: 15 residues. Germline loops: CDR1 WSHSY, CDR2 SAAADI. V was trimmed by 10 bases and J by 0 bases, leaving 16 bases between them. CDR3 amino acids: CATHGRGVSGNTIYF. Written as DNA, the CDR3 is TGCGCCACCCACGGGAGGGGGGTCTCTGGAAACACCATATATTTT.

The table lists this clonotype with a few counts. V is TRBV15 and J is TRBJ2-5, with D perhaps matching TRBD2 (5 bases). In germline, CDR1 is LNHNV, CDR2 YYDKDF (reference sequence). The CDR3 has 15 residues. The V end was cut by 3 bases, the J end by 1 base, with 12 bases between. CDR3 residues: CATSSGGAVQETQYF. As DNA, the CDR3 is TGTGCCACCAGCAGCGGTGGAGCGGTCCAAGAGACCCAGTACTTC.

This clonotype was seen a handful of times. This sequence joins TRBV9 and TRBJ1-4, with TRBD1 matching 7 bases. The germline V gene encodes CDR1 SGDLS and CDR2 YYNGEE. With 4 bases clipped from V and 3 bases from J, the junction kept 12 bases outside the gene matches. There are 17 residues in the CDR3. The CDR3 DNA reads TGTGCCAGCAGCCATCAAGGGGGCGTGAGGTCTAATGAAAAACTGTTTTTT. This codes for CASSHQGGVRSNEKLFF.

There are a few counts of this clonotype. This chain connects TRBV19 to TRBJ2-2; no clear D gene. The CDR3 has 14 residues. V was pared by 4 bases and J by 10 bases, with 16 bases between. From germline, CDR1 is LNHDA and CDR2 SQIVND (reference sequence). The CDR3 reads CASSTGLTLSELFF. CDR3 in DNA: TGTGCCAGTAGTACGGGCCTAACCCTCTCGGAGCTGTTTTTT.

About this clonotype itself: No conserved phenylalanine or tryptophan is present at the end of the CDR3, so a read error is the likely explanation. V gene TRBV29-1 combines with J gene TRBJ2-7; D remains unclear. V lost 6 bases, J lost 0 bases, and 6 bases lay in between. CDR3 size: 11 residues. The germline V gene has CDR1 SQVTM and CDR2 ANQGSEA. Here the CDR3 reads CSVWSSYEQYL. The CDR3 DNA reads TGCAGCGTATGGAGCTCCTACGAGCAGTACCTC.

The chain employs TRBV19 and TRBJ2-2; no definite D call. The CDR3 is made up of 13 amino acids. V was pared by 5 bases and J by 2 bases, with 6 bases between. CDR1 and CDR2 from the germline V gene are LNHDA and SQIVND (reference sequence). The CDR3 region has the DNA TGTGCCAGTAGTGGTTTAAACACCGGGGAGCTGTTTTTT. This gives the protein CASSGLNTGELFF.

The sample holds many counts of this clonotype. The chain employs TRBV12-3 or TRBV12-4 and TRBJ2-3; the D is unclear. CDR3 length: 15 residues. The V end was cut by 8 bases, the J end by 3 bases, with 18 bases between. As DNA, the CDR3 is TGTGCCAGCGGACGGGTCTTTGGGCCTACAGATACGCAGTATTTT. This encodes CASGRVFGPTDTQYF.

This clonotype turned up a few times. V and J are TRBV7-9 and TRBJ1-1, with D maybe TRBD1 (6 bases). Between the trimmed V and J ends, which lost 11 bases and 4 bases, there was a span of 17 bases. This CDR3 spans 13 amino acids. Germline V gene data show CDR1 as SEHNR and CDR2 as FQNEAQ (reference sequence). The CDR3, as DNA: TGTGCCGGGGTCTCGACAGGCTCCACTGAAGCTTTCTTT. Translating gives CAGVSTGSTEAFF. The complete variable domain, with remaining parts taken from reference TRBV7-9 and TRBJ1-1, reads DTGVSQNPRHKITKRGQNVTFRCDPISEHNRLYWYRQTLGQGPEFLTYFQNEAQLEKSRLLSDRFSAERPKGSFSTLEIQRTEQGDSAMYLCAGVSTGSTEAFFGQGTRLTVV.

This rearrangement joins TRBV12-3 or TRBV12-4 to TRBJ1-1; D perhaps matches TRBD1 (5 bases). CDR3 length equals 15 residues. The V and J ends lost 5 bases and 2 bases respectively, with 15 bases between them. The DNA of the CDR3 is TGTGCCAGCAGTCCACCCGGGACGCCTAACACTGAAGCTTTCTTT. Its protein is CASSPPGTPNTEAFF.

This clonotype was recorded many times. This sequence joins TRBV5-1 and TRBJ2-3, with 9 nucleotides matching TRBD1. The V gene end was trimmed by 0 bases and the J gene end by 1 base; junction bases not matched to a gene: 3. The CDR3 is 16 amino acids. Germline assignment: CDR1 SGHRS and CDR2 YFSETQ. The CDR3 coding sequence is TGCGCCAGCAGCTTGGCTCGGACAGGGGGCACAGATACGCAGTATTTT. As protein: CASSLARTGGTDTQYF.

In its sample, this clonotype was seen a few times. This chain uses TRBV7-9 with TRBJ2-5; 8 bases map to TRBD1. Germline-derived CDR1 and CDR2 are SEHNR and FQNEAQ (reference sequence). With 8 bases clipped from V and 4 bases from J, the junction kept 3 bases outside the gene matches. The CDR3 is 12 residues long. The CDR3 DNA reads as TGTGCCAGCCGGGACAGGAGAGAGACCCAGTACTTC. Amino acids: CASRDRRETQYF.